This is a list of T cell receptor beta chains from one sample in a study of T-cell reconstitution after alpha-beta-depleted transplantation in children. Using its own MiXCR run on the PCR reads, TCRdb lists one record per CDR3 protein. The data contain 250,000 to 350,000 distinct CDR3 sequences, 9.9% of them singletons. The sample was PBMCs from the stem cell graft donor, taken from the stem cell graft. Receptors originate from a human donor who donated a stem cell graft to a child with SCID. CDR3s include the opening cysteine and the closing phenylalanine or tryptophan. A D gene is named only where the DNA matches it firmly. Not every row has a clone size; where given, it reads once, few, many or a size class.

TRBJ2-5 TRBV7-9 TRBD2 many TGTGCCAGCAGCCCAATAGCGGGGGGCCCCCAAGAGACCCAGTACTTC CASSPIAGGPQETQYF
TRBJ1-2 TRBV20-1 . . TGCAGTGCTAGAGATGTGCAGAGCTATGGCTACACCTTC CSARDVQSYGYTF
TRBJ2-7 TRBV7-6 TRBD1 few TGTGCCAGCAGCTTAGGCCCCGGGACAGGGGAGCAGTACTTC CASSLGPGTGEQYF
TRBJ1-6 TRBV5-1 . . TGCGCCAGCAGCTTCGCTCGGGCGGGGTCAGTTGATTCACCCCTCCACTTT CASSFARAGSVDSPLHF
TRBJ1-6 TRBV12-3/TRBV12-4 . . TGTGCCAGCAGCTACAAGAGCTCCTATAATTCACCCCTCCACTTT CASSYKSSYNSPLHF
TRBJ2-3 TRBV10-3 . many TGTGCCATCAGTGTGACAAGGGACTTGGATACGCAGTATTTT CAISVTRDLDTQYF
TRBJ2-7 TRBV4-2 . few TGTGCCAGCAGCCAAGGTGAGGGCCCCTACGAGCAGTACTTC CASSQGEGPYEQYF
TRBJ2-1 TRBV20-1 . few TGCAGTGCTGCCGGTCTGAAGCACAATGAGCAGTTCTTC CSAAGLKHNEQFF
TRBJ1-1 TRBV20-1 TRBD1 few TGCAGTGCTAGCCCGGGACAGGGGATGGGGAAAGCTTTCTTT CSASPGQGMGKAFF
TRBJ2-7 TRBV5-1 TRBD2 many TGCGCCAGCAGCCTTGGGATGACTAGCGGGGAACCCTACGAGCAGTACTTC CASSLGMTSGEPYEQYF
TRBJ1-2 TRBV29-1 . many TGCAGCGTTGAAGATACCGGAACAAACTATGGCTACACCTTC CSVEDTGTNYGYTF
TRBJ2-7 TRBV9 . . TGTGCCAGCAGCCTATCCGCCGGGGCGACCTACGAGCAGTACTTC CASSLSAGATYEQYF
TRBJ2-3 TRBV12-3/TRBV12-4 TRBD1 few TGTGCCAGCACCAGGACAGGGGGCACGACAGATACGCAGTATTTT CASTRTGGTTDTQYF
TRBJ2-2 TRBV20-1 . . TGCAGTGCTAGAAAGTCCACCGGGGAGCTGTTTTTT CSARKSTGELFF
TRBJ2-1 TRBV11-2 TRBD2 . TGTGCCAGCAGCTTAGGGGTAGCGGGGGGATTCCCTAGCTCCTACAATGAGCAGTTCTTC CASSLGVAGGFPSSYNEQFF
TRBJ2-3 TRBV7-3 . many TGTGCCAGCAGCTTATATGGCGGGCCAACGGGCGATACGCAGTATTTT CASSLYGGPTGDTQYF
TRBJ2-2 TRBV12-3/TRBV12-4 . . TGTGTAATAGACAGCCTCTTTAACACCGGGGAGCTGTTTTTT CVIDSLFNTGELFF
TRBJ2-5 TRBV6-1 . few TGTGCCAGCACCCTAGCCGTAGCGAGCTTGGGGGAGACCCAGTACTTC CASTLAVASLGETQYF
TRBJ2-3 TRBV27 TRBD1 many TGTGCCAGCAGTCCCCTCCCCGGGACAGCGTTGGCAGATACGCAGTATTTT CASSPLPGTALADTQYF
TRBJ2-1 TRBV6-5 TRBD2 many TGTGCCAGCAGTCCCGTTGGCGGGGGGCCTCAGGGGGAGCAGTTCTTC CASSPVGGGPQGEQFF
TRBJ2-1 TRBV5-1 . many TGCGCCAGCAGCCCAACACAACTAGCCGCCAATGAGCAGTTCTTC CASSPTQLAANEQFF
TRBJ2-5 TRBV10-3 TRBD2 . TGTGCCATCAGTAGTAGCGGGGGGCCCCAAGAGACCCAGTACTTC CAISSSGGPQETQYF
TRBJ2-7 TRBV19 TRBD1 few TGTGCCAGTAAAGGGACAGGGGCTTCCTACGAGCAGTACTTC CASKGTGASYEQYF
TRBJ2-6 TRBV6-1 . few TGTGCCAGCAGTGTTGACAACTCTGGGGCCAACGTCCTGACTTTC CASSVDNSGANVLTF
TRBJ2-7 TRBV3-1 . few TGTGCCAGCAGCCAAGCCTCTACAGGGTCCTACGAGCAGTACTTC CASSQASTGSYEQYF
TRBJ2-5 TRBV13 TRBD2 many TGTGCCAGCAGCTCAAGGCGGGAGGGACAGCCACAAGAGACCCAGTACTTC CASSSRREGQPQETQYF
TRBJ1-4 TRBV7-9 TRBD1 . TGTGCCAGCAGCTCTTCGGGACAGCCCTGGGAAAAACTGTTTTTT CASSSSGQPWEKLFF
TRBJ1-2 TRBV20-1 . few TGCAGTGCTAATGGGGAGGGCTACACCTTC CSANGEGYTF
TRBJ2-5 TRBV27 TRBD1 few TGTGCCAGCAGTATATACAGGGGGGCAGAGACCCAGTACTTC CASSIYRGAETQYF
TRBJ2-3 TRBV5-1 TRBD1 . TGCGCCAGCAGCTTGGCAGGGACAGGTCCAATCACAGATACGCAGTATTTT CASSLAGTGPITDTQYF
TRBJ2-3 TRBV7-7 TRBD2 many TGTGCTAGCAGCTGGCGGGGGTTAGACACAGATACGCAGTATTTT CASSWRGLDTDTQYF
TRBJ2-2 TRBV18 . once TGTGCCAGCTCGCGGGACCGGCCGAACACCGGGGAGCTGTTTTTT CASSRDRPNTGELFF
TRBJ2-3 TRBV29-1 TRBD2 . TGCAGCGTTGACCGGGGGGACGGAGGTCTTTACACAGATACGCAGTATTTT CSVDRGDGGLYTDTQYF
TRBJ2-7 TRBV5-1 TRBD1 few TGCGCCAGCGCCGGACAGGGGGCTTCGTACGAGCAGTACTTC CASAGQGASYEQYF
TRBJ1-3 TRBV5-5 . . TGTGCCAGCAGGGATGACAGGTTCTCTGGAAACACCATATATTTT CASRDDRFSGNTIYF
TRBJ2-1 TRBV3-1 . once TGTGCCAGCAGCCAAGATCGATACTACAATGAGCAGTTCTTC CASSQDRYYNEQFF
TRBJ1-5 TRBV12-3/TRBV12-4 . few TGTGCCAGTGGCCCCCCGATTATCCGGGGTCAGCCCCAGCATTTT CASGPPIIRGQPQHF
TRBJ1-1 TRBV12-3/TRBV12-4 . . TGTGCCAGCCGCGAGGGGCAGCTGAACACTGAAGCTTTCTTT CASREGQLNTEAFF
TRBJ2-1 TRBV4-1 . many TGCGCCAGCAGGTCAGGCGATGCCCTCAATGAGCAGTTCTTC CASRSGDALNEQFF
TRBJ2-6 TRBV25-1 TRBD1 few TGTGCCAGCAGTGGAACAGGGGGCGCGACCCCTGGGGCCAACGTCCTGACTTTC CASSGTGGATPGANVLTF
TRBJ2-7 TRBV7-7 . many TGTGCTAGCAGCCCAGGGGGGAGCTCCTACGAGCAGTACTTC CASSPGGSSYEQYF
TRBJ2-6 TRBV6-6 . few TGTGCCAGCAGTCCGACAGAAGTCGTCCTGACTTTC CASSPTEVVLTF
TRBJ2-5 TRBV6-4 . few TGTGCCAGCAGAGAGACCCAGTACTTC CASRETQYF
TRBJ2-2 TRBV5-1 . once TGCGCCAGCAGCTCGATCAGGGACGTGGAGCTGTTTTTT CASSSIRDVELFF
TRBJ2-3 TRBV20-1 TRBD2 few TGCAGTGCTGTACTAGCGGGGGGACGCACAGATACGCAGTATTTT CSAVLAGGRTDTQYF
TRBJ2-5 TRBV18 TRBD2 . TGTGCCAGCTCACCAACAGCGGGGCAAGAGACCCAGTACTTC CASSPTAGQETQYF
TRBJ2-7 TRBV20-1 . few TGCAGTGCTAAGACACTCTACGAGCAGTACTTC CSAKTLYEQYF
TRBJ1-2 TRBV5-1 . many TGCGCCAGCAGCCATTCGGACGGATCTAACTATGGCTACACCTTC CASSHSDGSNYGYTF
TRBJ2-5 TRBV5-1 TRBD2 few TGCGCCAGCAGCTTGTATGGCGGGGGTCCCCCCGAGACCCAGTACTTC CASSLYGGGPPETQYF
TRBJ2-1 TRBV20-1 . . TGCAGTGCTAGCGGGGTGTGGAATGAGCAGTTCTTC CSASGVWNEQFF
TRBJ2-7 TRBV29-1 TRBD1 many TGCAGCGTTTGGACAGGGCCGCAGGGGCAGTACTTC CSVWTGPQGQYF
TRBJ1-1 TRBV19 . many TGTGCCAGTACTGACAGAAACACTGAAGCTTTCTTT CASTDRNTEAFF
TRBJ2-3 TRBV11-2 . many TGTGCCAGCAGCTTAGATTTAAGGGGCACAGATACGCAGTATTTT CASSLDLRGTDTQYF
TRBJ1-1 TRBV5-1 . . TGCGCCAGCAGCTTATGGCTTACTCGGAACACTGAAGCTTTCTTT CASSLWLTRNTEAFF
TRBJ2-2 TRBV7-3 . few TGTGCCAGCAGCTTGGATAACACCGGGGAGCTGTTTTTT CASSLDNTGELFF
TRBJ1-2 TRBV15 . . TGTGCCACCCGATCGGGGGAAATAAACTATGGCTACACCTTC CATRSGEINYGYTF
TRBJ2-7 TRBV6-5 TRBD1 few TGTGCCAGCAGTTTGGGGGGACAGGGCCCCTCCTACGAGCAGTACTTC CASSLGGQGPSYEQYF